This entry describes one T cell receptor beta chain. The antigen this receptor binds is unknown. Base qualities are not recorded, but no much larger clone differs from it by a single base. To demonstrate the VDJtools post-analysis software, the study profiled TCR beta repertoires from the peripheral blood of under 15 young patients with multiple sclerosis. The patients with multiple sclerosis were children and adolescents between about 6 and 17 years of age. These data belong to a study of post-analysis software for immune sequencing data (dated by TCRdb to between 2014 and 2017). About the investigation overall: Disease courses on record covered relapsing-remitting, secondary progressive and progressive-relapsing multiple sclerosis, though some patients had no subtype annotation. The multiple sclerosis patient repertoires were compared with more than 10 previously published healthy control repertoires from donors aged roughly 6 to 25 years. A subset of samples was prepared in parallel using single-end sample barcoding, then pooled and co-amplified after Illumina adapter ligation. Study-level results and caveats: Compared with controls, multiple sclerosis patients had significantly lower normalized Chao1 diversity, a finding suggesting substantial peripheral T-cell clonal expansion. Strong co-clustering of samples prepared in the same batch was shown by direct clustering with F measure, prompting a batch-effect correction. Patients showed significantly higher frequencies than controls for about 5 TRBV segments, among them TRBV5-6, TRBV5-1 and TRBV20-1. The multiple sclerosis patient group was slightly younger than the control group.

Library preparation used PCR. The listed sequencing device is Illumina HiSeq 2500. Unique molecular identifiers were incorporated into TCR beta cDNA libraries to reduce PCR and sequencing biases. Roughly 500,000 cDNA molecules were obtained for every 1 to 10 million input T cells, so each molecule roughly corresponded to one T cell. Patient libraries were prepared and sequenced with the same protocol used for the earlier healthy control dataset. Samples belonging to the same batch were prepared together, multiplexed and sequenced on a shared HiSeq lane. Per the authors' processing: MIGEC handled the raw barcoded reads, throwing out single-read molecular identifier groups before consensus assembly and CDR3 extraction. Clonotype tables were post-analysed with VDJtools, and diversity was normalized by down-sampling all datasets to the smallest sample size. In repertoire overlap clustering, CDR3 amino acid sequences, but not nucleotide sequences, were matched to correct batch-related cross-sample contamination. The public reads were run again by TCRdb, first through fastp at Q25 and then through MiXCR, and only productive beta chains were kept. Each CDR3 protein appears once, grouped with its most common genes and DNA. In this record, the V and J calls reflect TCRdb's handling and not the investigators' own analysis. This sample holds 750,000 to 950,000 distinct CDR3 sequences; roughly 50% were observed only once. Around 4.5% of the sample comes from the top ten.

At the junction V is shortened by 10 bases and J by 13 bases; bases outside the gene matches: 16. The CDR3, from cysteine to phenylalanine, totals 16 residues. Only the CDR3 region is kept as DNA, spanning 48 bases read in frame from base 1. The germline V gene yields ENHRY for CDR1 and SYGVKD for CDR2. Sequences were obtained from blood. The rearranged chain carries TRBV10-3 and TRBJ2-4; TRBD2 agrees with 16 junctional bases. The sequence came from a girl between 5 and 17 years old with multiple sclerosis. The CDR3 sequence is CATGLAGGTSGGEQYF. The DNA is as follows: TGTGCCACGGGACTAGCGGGGGGGACTTCAGGTGGTGAGCAGTACTTC.